This is a list of T cell receptor beta chains from one sample in a study of T cells in Graves' hyperthyroidism and ophthalmopathy. TCRdb analysed the multiplex PCR reads with MiXCR anew, one entry per CDR3 protein. The table includes roughly 500,000 distinct CDR3 sequences, around 13% detected once. Sample: blood. These receptors came from a woman between 25 and 40 years old with Graves' hyperthyroidism that later progressed to Graves' ophthalmopathy. Both conserved end residues are part of each CDR3. The order of the fields is clone size, J gene, D gene, V gene, CDR3 DNA, CDR3 protein. D genes are given only for firm matches. Clone size, where shown, is once, few, many, or a class for clones that have expanded.

clone_size: NA; j_call: TRBJ2-1; d_call: TRBD2; v_call: TRBV7-9; cdr3_nt: TGTGCCAGCAGCACTAGCGGGAGAGGAGGCAATGAGCAGTTCTTC; cdr3_aa: CASSTSGRGGNEQFF
clone_size: few; j_call: TRBJ2-1; d_call: NA; v_call: TRBV6-1; cdr3_nt: TGTGCCAGCAGTTTTCGGACCGCTTCCTACAATGAGCAGTTCTTC; cdr3_aa: CASSFRTASYNEQFF
clone_size: few; j_call: TRBJ1-3; d_call: NA; v_call: TRBV28; cdr3_nt: TGTGCCAGCAGTCTCTCTTGGAGCTACTCTGGAAACACCATATATTTT; cdr3_aa: CASSLSWSYSGNTIYF
clone_size: many; j_call: TRBJ2-7; d_call: NA; v_call: TRBV7-9; cdr3_nt: TGTGCCAGCAGCTCACCCCGGAGTGGCTACGAGCAGTACTTC; cdr3_aa: CASSSPRSGYEQYF
clone_size: many; j_call: TRBJ2-1; d_call: TRBD2; v_call: TRBV20-1; cdr3_nt: TGCAGTGCTAGACCCCACACAGGACTAGCTAACAATGAGCAGTTCTTC; cdr3_aa: CSARPHTGLANNEQFF
clone_size: many; j_call: TRBJ2-2; d_call: TRBD2; v_call: TRBV28; cdr3_nt: TGTGCCAGCAGTTTCTCTAGCGGGAGGACCGGGGAGCTGTTTTTT; cdr3_aa: CASSFSSGRTGELFF
clone_size: NA; j_call: TRBJ2-1; d_call: TRBD2; v_call: TRBV20-1; cdr3_nt: TGCAGTGCTAGAGATCTCGGGCTAGCGGGAGGGATACAGTTCTTC; cdr3_aa: CSARDLGLAGGIQFF
clone_size: many; j_call: TRBJ1-5; d_call: NA; v_call: TRBV2; cdr3_nt: TGTGCCAGCAGTGAGCGGACCTCTGGGGGACGGGGCAATCAGCCCCAGCATTTT; cdr3_aa: CASSERTSGGRGNQPQHF
clone_size: many; j_call: TRBJ2-7; d_call: NA; v_call: TRBV11-3; cdr3_nt: TGTGCCAGCAGTACCGGACAGCTCCACTCCTACGAGCAGTACTTC; cdr3_aa: CASSTGQLHSYEQYF
clone_size: few; j_call: TRBJ2-7; d_call: NA; v_call: TRBV19; cdr3_nt: TGTGCCAGTAAGGCCCGGTGGGCCTCCTACGAGCAGTACTTC; cdr3_aa: CASKARWASYEQYF